The TCR beta chain described here comes from a study of shared clonotypes between healthy human individuals. The protocol was immunoSEQ multiplex PCR, while the TCRdb copy is restricted to in-frame clones and leaves out a portion. The sample shows some 2,000,000 clones, 90% to 95% of them seen only once. As to this clone: Its antigen is unidentified.

Germline CDR1 MNHEY, CDR2 SMNVEV (reference sequence). The germline V and J ends were trimmed by 2 bases and 0 bases, with 11 bases remaining between them. The CDR3 runs to 16 residues. Overall study results and limits: In general, naive subsets displayed greater estimated richness than memory subsets did.

The rearrangement uses TRBV27 and TRBJ2-4; tentatively, D is TRBD2 (5 bases). This clonotype was sampled from a man aged 18 to 35 in good health. Sequenced sample: naive CD4+ T cells sorted from blood. Subset specified: CD45RA+ positively selected. The CDR3 bases are TGTGCCAGCAGTTTAGCGGGCGGGCTAGCCAAAAACATTCAGTACTTC. Its protein is CASSLAGGLAKNIQYF.